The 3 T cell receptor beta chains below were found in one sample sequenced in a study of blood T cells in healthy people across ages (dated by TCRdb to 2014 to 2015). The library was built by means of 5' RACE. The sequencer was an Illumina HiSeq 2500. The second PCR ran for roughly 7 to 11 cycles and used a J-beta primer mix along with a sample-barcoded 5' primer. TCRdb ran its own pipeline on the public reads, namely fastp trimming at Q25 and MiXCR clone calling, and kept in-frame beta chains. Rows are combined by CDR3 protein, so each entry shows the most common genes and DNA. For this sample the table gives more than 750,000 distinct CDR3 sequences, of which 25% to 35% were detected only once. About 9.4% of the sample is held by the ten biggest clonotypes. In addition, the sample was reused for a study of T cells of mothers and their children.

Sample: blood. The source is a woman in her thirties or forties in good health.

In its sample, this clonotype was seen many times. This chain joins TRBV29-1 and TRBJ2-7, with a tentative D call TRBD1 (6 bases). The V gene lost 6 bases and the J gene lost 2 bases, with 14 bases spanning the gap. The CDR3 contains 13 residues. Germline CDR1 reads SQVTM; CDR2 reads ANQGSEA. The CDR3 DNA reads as TGCAGCGTCGAGCAGGACAGAACCTACGAGCAGTACTTC. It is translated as CSVEQDRTYEQYF.

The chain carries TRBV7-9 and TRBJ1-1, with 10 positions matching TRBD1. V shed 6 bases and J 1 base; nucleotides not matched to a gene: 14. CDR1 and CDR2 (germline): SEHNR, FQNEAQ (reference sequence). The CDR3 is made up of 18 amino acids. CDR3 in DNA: TGTGCCAGCAGTACGGCGGACAGGGGGTCGAGGACGAACACTGAAGCTTTCTTT. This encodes CASSTADRGSRTNTEAFF. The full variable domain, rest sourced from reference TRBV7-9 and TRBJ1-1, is DTGVSQNPRHKITKRGQNVTFRCDPISEHNRLYWYRQTLGQGPEFLTYFQNEAQLEKSRLLSDRFSAERPKGSFSTLEIQRTEQGDSAMYLCASSTADRGSRTNTEAFFGQGTRLTVV.

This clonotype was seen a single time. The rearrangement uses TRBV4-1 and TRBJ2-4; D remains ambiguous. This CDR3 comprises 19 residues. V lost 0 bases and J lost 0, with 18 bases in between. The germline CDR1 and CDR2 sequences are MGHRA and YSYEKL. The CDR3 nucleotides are TGCGCCAGCAGCCAAGATCCGGCCCGGACCGGGCTAGCCAAAAACATTCAGTACTTC. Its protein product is CASSQDPARTGLAKNIQYF.